This T cell receptor beta chain was sequenced during a study of cytomegalovirus exposure and HLA in healthy donors. This PCR relied on a set of 60 Vbeta primers and 13 Jbeta primers. Only in-frame clones appear in the TCRdb table, and some are missing; sequencing was by immunoSEQ multiplex PCR. The sample records about 190,000 clones, more than 75% being singletons. Comments on this clone: Its antigen is unidentified.

Overall study results and limits: Specificity for CMV antigens was confirmed in vitro for a few of the CMV-associated chains. Most TCR sequences were uncommon, yet certain public TCRs appeared in many donors. There were reportedly fewer N-insertions in an Asian-associated ancestry cluster than the approximately 670-donor mean, in a later analysis. TCR association rates varied by HLA locus in a later analysis, with DRB1 highest and HLA-C lowest.

The CDR3 spans 14 residues. CDR1 is MNHEY and CDR2 is SVGAGI in the germline V gene. V lost 10 bases, J lost 0 bases, and 13 bases lay in between. The TCR comes from a woman between 45 and 60 years old in good health and CMV-seropositive. The chain has TRBV6-5 and TRBJ1-5, with D possibly being TRBD1 (5 bases). Specimen: PBMCs. The CDR3 coding sequence is TGTGCCATCAGCTTAGACAGTAGCAATCAGCCCCAGCATTTT. Its translation is CAISLDSSNQPQHF.